This T cell receptor beta chain was retrieved from a study of cytomegalovirus exposure and HLA in healthy donors. Study as a whole: Previous work identified 120 million or so unique TCR beta sequences from around 180 million T cells.

CDR1 LNHDA and CDR2 SQIVND come from the germline V gene (reference sequence). Trimming stripped 7 bases from V and 7 bases from J, with 14 bases between. The CDR3 spans 13 residues. Points from the study as a whole: Sequencing likely generated an artifact that appeared as a cluster of highly shared sequence variants.

Worth noting for this clone: Its antigen is as yet unknown.

Amplification used 60 Vbeta primers and 13 Jbeta primers. The repertoire was sequenced with immunoSEQ multiplex PCR; TCRdb's copy has only in-frame clones and lacks some. This sample yields roughly 140,000 clones, of which approximately 80% are seen a single time; about 4.3% belongs to the top ten. The specimen was PBMCs. This rearrangement joins TRBV19 to TRBJ1-5, with D maybe TRBD1 (5 bases). The receptor comes from a woman between 40 and 50 years old in good health and CMV-seropositive. CDR3 sequence reads: CASTTLGVQPQHF. The CDR3 DNA sequence: TGTGCCAGTACCACCCTAGGGGTCCAGCCCCAGCATTTT.